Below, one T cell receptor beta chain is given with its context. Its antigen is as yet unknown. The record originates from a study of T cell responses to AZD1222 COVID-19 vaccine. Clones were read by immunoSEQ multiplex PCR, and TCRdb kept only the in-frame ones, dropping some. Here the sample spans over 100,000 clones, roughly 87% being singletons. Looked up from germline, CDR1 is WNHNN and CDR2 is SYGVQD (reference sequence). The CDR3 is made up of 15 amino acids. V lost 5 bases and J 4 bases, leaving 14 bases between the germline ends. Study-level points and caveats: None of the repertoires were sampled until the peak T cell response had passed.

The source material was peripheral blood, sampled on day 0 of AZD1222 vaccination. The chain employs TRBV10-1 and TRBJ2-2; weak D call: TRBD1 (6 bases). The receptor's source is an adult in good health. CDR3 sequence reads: CASSPEGVGTGELFF. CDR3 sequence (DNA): TGCGCCAGCAGTCCCGAGGGGGTGGGCACCGGGGAGCTGTTTTTT.